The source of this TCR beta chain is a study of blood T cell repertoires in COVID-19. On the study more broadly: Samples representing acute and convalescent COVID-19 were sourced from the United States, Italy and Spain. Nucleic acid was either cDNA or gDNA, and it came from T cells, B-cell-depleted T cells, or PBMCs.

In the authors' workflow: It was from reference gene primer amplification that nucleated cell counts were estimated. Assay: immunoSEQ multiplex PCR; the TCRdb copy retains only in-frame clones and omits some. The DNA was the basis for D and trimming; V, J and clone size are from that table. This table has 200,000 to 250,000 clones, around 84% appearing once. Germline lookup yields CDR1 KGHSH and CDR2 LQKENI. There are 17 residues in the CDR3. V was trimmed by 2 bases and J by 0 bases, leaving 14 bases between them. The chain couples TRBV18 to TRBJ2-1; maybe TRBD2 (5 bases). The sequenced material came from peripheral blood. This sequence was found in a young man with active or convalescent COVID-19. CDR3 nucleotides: TGTGCCAGCTCACCAATTCGACTACTGAGCTCCTACAATGAGCAGTTCTTC. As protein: CASSPIRLLSSYNEQFF.